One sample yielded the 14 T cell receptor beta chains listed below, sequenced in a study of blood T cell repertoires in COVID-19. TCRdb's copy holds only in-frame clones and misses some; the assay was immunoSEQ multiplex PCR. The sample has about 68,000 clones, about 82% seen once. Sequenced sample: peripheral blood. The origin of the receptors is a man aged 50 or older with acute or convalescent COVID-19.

The CDR3 DNA sequence: TGCGCCAGCAGCCAAGGGCGGGGGGTGGACACTGAAGCTTTCTTT. Its protein product is CASSQGRGVDTEAFF. The chain recombines TRBV4-1 with TRBJ1-1, with TRBD1 as a possible D gene (5 bases). The CDR3 runs 15 residues. The germline gives CDR1 MGHRA, CDR2 YSYEKL. Trimming removed 1 base at V and 3 bases at J, with 12 bases between.

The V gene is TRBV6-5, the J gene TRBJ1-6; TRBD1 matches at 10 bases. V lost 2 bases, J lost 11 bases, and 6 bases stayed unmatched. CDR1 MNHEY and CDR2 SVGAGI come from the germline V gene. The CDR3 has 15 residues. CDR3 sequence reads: CASSYGDRGQAPLHF. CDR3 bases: TGTGCCAGCAGTTACGGGGACAGGGGCCAAGCACCCCTCCACTTT.

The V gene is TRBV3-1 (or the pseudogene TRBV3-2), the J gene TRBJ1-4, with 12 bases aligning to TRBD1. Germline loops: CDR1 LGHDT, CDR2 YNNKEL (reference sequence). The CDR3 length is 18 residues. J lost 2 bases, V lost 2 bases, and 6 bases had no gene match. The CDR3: CASSQRRDRGHTNEKLFF. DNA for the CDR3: TGTGCCAGCAGCCAACGAAGGGACAGGGGGCATACTAATGAAAAACTGTTTTTT.

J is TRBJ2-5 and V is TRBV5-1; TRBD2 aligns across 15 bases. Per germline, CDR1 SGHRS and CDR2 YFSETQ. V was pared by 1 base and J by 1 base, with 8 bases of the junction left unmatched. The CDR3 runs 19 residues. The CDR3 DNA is TGCGCCAGCAGCTTGAGCCCCGGACTAGCGGGAGGGCCCCAAGAGACCCAGTACTTC. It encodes CASSLSPGLAGGPQETQYF.

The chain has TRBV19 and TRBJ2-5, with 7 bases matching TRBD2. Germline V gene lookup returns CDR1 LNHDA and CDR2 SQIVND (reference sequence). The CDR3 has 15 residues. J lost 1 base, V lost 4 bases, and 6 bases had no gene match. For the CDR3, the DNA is TGTGCCAGTAGTAGTCTGGGGGGGGTCCAAGAGACCCAGTACTTC. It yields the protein CASSSLGGVQETQYF.

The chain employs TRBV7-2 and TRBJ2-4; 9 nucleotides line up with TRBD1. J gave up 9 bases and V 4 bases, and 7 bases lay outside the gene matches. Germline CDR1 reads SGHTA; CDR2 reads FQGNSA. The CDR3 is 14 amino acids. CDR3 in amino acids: CASSSPGQGGIQYF. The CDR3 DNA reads TGTGCCAGCAGCTCCCCGGGACAGGGCGGCATTCAGTACTTC.

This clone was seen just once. The CDR3 loop is CASSLGAGMNTEAFF. CDR3 nucleotides: TGTGCCAGCAGCCTGGGTGCGGGGATGAACACTGAAGCTTTCTTT. The chain couples TRBV4-2 to TRBJ1-1; D is undetermined. This CDR3 contains 15 residues. Trimming took off 4 bases at V and 0 bases at J, with 12 bases between the two ends. Germline assignment: CDR1 LGHNA and CDR2 YNFKEQ.

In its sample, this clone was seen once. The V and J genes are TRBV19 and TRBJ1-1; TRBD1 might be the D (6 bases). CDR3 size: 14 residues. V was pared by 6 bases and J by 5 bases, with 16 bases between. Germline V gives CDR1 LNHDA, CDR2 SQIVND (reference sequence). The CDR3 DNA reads TGTGCCAGTAGCATGCGGGGGGCCAAGACTGAAGCTTTCTTT. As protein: CASSMRGAKTEAFF.

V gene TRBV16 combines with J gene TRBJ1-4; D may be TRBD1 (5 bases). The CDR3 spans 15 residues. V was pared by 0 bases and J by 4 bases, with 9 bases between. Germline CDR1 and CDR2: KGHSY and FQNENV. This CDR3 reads CASSQSGQGNEKLFF. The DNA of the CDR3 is TGTGCCAGCAGCCAATCGGGCCAGGGTAATGAAAAACTGTTTTTT.

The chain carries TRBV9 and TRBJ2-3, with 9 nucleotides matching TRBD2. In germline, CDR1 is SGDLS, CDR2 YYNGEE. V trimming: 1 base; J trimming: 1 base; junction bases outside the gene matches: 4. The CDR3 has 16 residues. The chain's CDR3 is CASSVSWTSGTDTQYF. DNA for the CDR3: TGTGCCAGCAGCGTATCATGGACTAGCGGCACAGATACGCAGTATTTT. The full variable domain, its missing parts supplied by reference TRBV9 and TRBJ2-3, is DSGVTQTPKHLITATGQRVTLRCSPRSGDLSVYWYQQSLDQGLQFLIQYYNGEERAKGNILERFSAQQFPDLHSELNLSSLELGDSALYFCASSVSWTSGTDTQYFGPGTRLTVL.

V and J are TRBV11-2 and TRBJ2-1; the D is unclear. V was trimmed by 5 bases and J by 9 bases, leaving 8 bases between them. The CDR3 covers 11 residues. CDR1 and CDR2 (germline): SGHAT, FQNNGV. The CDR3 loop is CASSPVVEQFF. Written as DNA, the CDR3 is TGTGCCAGCAGCCCGGTGGTTGAGCAGTTCTTC.

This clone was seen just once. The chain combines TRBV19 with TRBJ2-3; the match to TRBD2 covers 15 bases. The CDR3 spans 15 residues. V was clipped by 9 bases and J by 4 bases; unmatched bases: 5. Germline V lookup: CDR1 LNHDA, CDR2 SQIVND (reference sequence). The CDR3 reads CASRTSGGAADTQYF. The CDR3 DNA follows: TGTGCCAGCCGGACTAGCGGGGGGGCCGCAGATACGCAGTATTTT.

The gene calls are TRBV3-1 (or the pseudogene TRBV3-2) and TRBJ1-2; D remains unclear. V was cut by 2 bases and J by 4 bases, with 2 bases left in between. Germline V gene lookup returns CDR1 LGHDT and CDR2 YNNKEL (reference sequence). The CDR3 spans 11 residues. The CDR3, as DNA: TGTGCCAGCAGCCAACTCTATGGCTACACCTTC. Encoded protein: CASSQLYGYTF.

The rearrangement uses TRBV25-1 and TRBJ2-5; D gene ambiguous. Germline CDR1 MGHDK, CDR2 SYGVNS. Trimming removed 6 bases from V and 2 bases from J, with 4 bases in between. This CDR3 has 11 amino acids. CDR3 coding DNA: TGTGCCAGCAGACTGCAAGAGACCCAGTACTTC. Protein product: CASRLQETQYF.